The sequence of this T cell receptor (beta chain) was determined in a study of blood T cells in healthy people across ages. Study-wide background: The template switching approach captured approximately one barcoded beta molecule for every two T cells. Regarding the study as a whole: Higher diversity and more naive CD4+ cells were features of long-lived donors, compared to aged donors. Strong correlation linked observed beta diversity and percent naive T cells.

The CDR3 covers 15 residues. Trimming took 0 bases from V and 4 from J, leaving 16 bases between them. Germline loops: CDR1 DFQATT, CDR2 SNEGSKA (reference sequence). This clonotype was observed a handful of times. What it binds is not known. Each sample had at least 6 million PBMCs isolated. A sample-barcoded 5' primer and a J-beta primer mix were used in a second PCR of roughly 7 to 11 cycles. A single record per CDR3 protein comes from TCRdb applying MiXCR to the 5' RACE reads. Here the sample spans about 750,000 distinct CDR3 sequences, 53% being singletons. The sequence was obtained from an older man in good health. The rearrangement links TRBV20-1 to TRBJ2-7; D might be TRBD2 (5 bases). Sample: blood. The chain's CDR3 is CSARDREREWYEQYF. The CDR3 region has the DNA TGCAGTGCTAGAGATAGGGAGCGTGAGTGGTACGAGCAGTACTTC.